This T cell receptor beta chain derives from a study of Graves' ophthalmopathy and Graves' hyperthyroidism. Beta-chain TCR CDR3 regions were amplified from RNA transcripts. A first-round RT-PCR used HTBI primers, followed by a second-round multiplex PCR. One entry per CDR3 protein, called by TCRdb with MiXCR from the multiplex PCR reads. The sample has about 170,000 distinct CDR3 sequences; approximately 38% are singletons. The germline V gene encodes CDR1 SGHAT and CDR2 FQDESV (reference sequence). CDR3 length: 19 amino acids. V lost 4 bases, J lost 5 bases, and 29 bases lay in between. Sequencing input: peripheral blood. V usage is TRBV11-1 and J usage is TRBJ1-2; D perhaps matches TRBD1 (5 bases). This TCR derives from a woman aged 40 to 49 with Graves' ophthalmopathy. The CDR3 coding sequence is TGTGCCAGCAGCTACCCTGATGTGGGACTGCCTATCTCGTGGTATGGCTACACCTTC. This gives the protein CASSYPDVGLPISWYGYTF.